This T cell receptor (beta chain) was found in a study of regulatory T cells in long-lasting Graves disease. Study results and limitations: In persistent patients, shared public clonotypes (roughly 2,800) outnumbered those in new patients (around 1,000). Repertoires from persistent disease leaned toward TRBV28, TRBJ1-2 and TRBJ2-5. Persistent Graves' patients showed reduced TCR diversity versus newly diagnosed patients.

As to time point: newly diagnosed GD, antithyroid drugs for less than 3 months. Generation of the TCR library employed RNA extracted from PBMCs. The source of the patients was an endocrinology department in Xi'an, China. Germline V CDR1 and CDR2: MDHEN, SYDVKM. The trim removed 5 bases at V and 2 bases at J, leaving 7 bases unmatched. The CDR3 is 15 amino acids. As concerns this clonotype: Antigen unknown.

CDR3 regions were amplified by Arm-PCR using iRepertoire HTBI primers to build TCR beta libraries. From the multiplex PCR reads, TCRdb called clonotypes with MiXCR, one entry per CDR3 protein. The sample consists of about 240,000 distinct CDR3 sequences, around 20% of them appearing once. J is TRBJ2-7 and V is TRBV28; 9 bases align to TRBD2. The source is a female donor with Graves disease. This specimen was peripheral blood mononuclear cells (PBMCs), taken at new diagnosis, from a patient treated with antithyroid drugs. Here the CDR3 reads CASSLPGLATYEQYF. DNA for the CDR3: TGTGCCAGCAGTCTCCCGGGACTAGCTACCTACGAGCAGTACTTC.